What follows are 25 T cell receptor beta chains derived from one specimen sequenced in a study of blood T cells in healthy people across ages. A second PCR, run for about 7 to 11 cycles, used a sample-barcoded 5' primer plus a J-beta primer mix. TCRdb passed the 5' RACE reads through MiXCR, listing each CDR3 protein once. Of over 450,000 distinct CDR3 sequences detected, more than 20% appear once; the ten largest clones hold less than 9%. The data also belong to a second study, concerning T cells of mothers and their children.

Source material: blood. These receptors were taken from a boy under 18 in good health.

Comments on this clonotype: The junction differs from germline at one of its ends, possibly a read error. The chain recombines TRBV10-3 with TRBJ1-4; D is uncertain. Germline-derived CDR1 and CDR2 are ENHRY and SYGVKD. This CDR3 comprises 13 residues. The CDR3 is CATQSATNEKPFF. CDR3 sequence (DNA): TGTGCCACCCAAAGCGCAACTAATGAAAAACCGTTTTTT.

This clonotype occurred a few times. The CDR3 coding sequence is TGTGCCAGCAGCTCACAGCCCCAAGAGACCCAGTACTTC. Translating gives CASSSQPQETQYF. The V call is TRBV7-9, the J call TRBJ2-5; no clear D. Germline assignment: CDR1 SEHNR and CDR2 FQNEAQ (reference sequence). Trimming removed 4 bases from V and 1 base from J, with 7 bases in between. CDR3 size: 13 residues.

The chain recombines TRBV28 with TRBJ2-4; no clear D. Trimming pared 5 bases from V and 14 bases from J, leaving 22 bases between. This CDR3 comprises 14 residues. Germline CDR1 MDHEN, CDR2 SYDVKM. The CDR3 loop reads CASSQTKHSEREYF. As DNA, the CDR3 is TGTGCCAGCAGTCAAACCAAACACAGCGAACGGGAGTACTTC.

This sequence joins TRBV5-5 and TRBJ2-5, with 11 nucleotides matching TRBD1. The end of the DNA fits TRBJ2-7 better, so the J call may be wrong. The germline V gene has CDR1 SGHKS and CDR2 YYEKEE (reference sequence). The CDR3 spans 15 residues. The CDR3 is CASSLSGQGAYEQYF. The CDR3 coding sequence is TGTGCCAGCAGCTTGTCGGGACAGGGGGCCTACGAGCAGTACTTC.

This clonotype was recorded many times. J is TRBJ2-7 and V is TRBV12-3 or TRBV12-4; D remains ambiguous. The CDR3 length is 14 residues. Trimming took off 2 bases at V and 2 bases at J, with 10 bases between the two ends. Written as DNA, the CDR3 is TGTGCCAGCAGTTTAAGCCTGTCTACCTACGAGCAGTACTTC. It specifies CASSLSLSTYEQYF.

This clonotype was counted a few times. The chain links TRBV2 to TRBJ2-6; 8 nucleotides align to TRBD1. CDR1 SNHLY and CDR2 FYNNEI come from the germline V gene. Losses at the gene ends were 7 bases for V and 4 bases for J; bases not matched to a gene: 6. This CDR3 is 15 amino acids long. The CDR3 coding sequence is TGTGCCAGCACCGGGGACAGGACCGGGGCCAACGTCCTGACTTTC. Protein product: CASTGDRTGANVLTF.

This clonotype has only a few counts. The J gene is TRBJ2-7, the V gene TRBV10-3; tentatively, D is TRBD1 or TRBD2 (5 bases each). The germline V and J ends were trimmed by 0 bases and 2 bases, with 17 bases remaining between them. Per germline, CDR1 ENHRY and CDR2 SYGVKD. The CDR3 is 17 amino acids. CDR3 in DNA: TGTGCCATCAGTGAGTCGCGGGCCAGGGCGATCCCCTACGAGCAGTACTTC. It codes for CAISESRARAIPYEQYF.

This chain links TRBV19 with TRBJ2-7, with TRBD1 matching over 7 bases. The CDR3 spans 13 residues. Germline trimming cut 7 bases from V and 5 bases from J; bases unmatched to any gene: 8. Germline V gene lookup returns CDR1 LNHDA and CDR2 SQIVND (reference sequence). CDR3 region: CASMSHRGHEQYF. CDR3 sequence (DNA): TGTGCCAGTATGTCCCACAGGGGTCACGAGCAGTACTTC.

J is TRBJ2-3 and V is TRBV6-5; tentatively, D is TRBD2 (6 bases). Trimming removed 2 bases from V and 5 bases from J, with 11 bases in between. The CDR3 extends over 14 amino acids. Looked up from germline, CDR1 is MNHEY and CDR2 is SVGAGI. CDR3 DNA sequence: TGTGCCAGCAGTTACGGAGGGTTGGGAGATACGCAGTATTTT. It codes for CASSYGGLGDTQYF.

The chain employs TRBV4-2 and TRBJ2-7; 9 positions match TRBD2. Trimming took 1 base from V and 3 from J; bases not matched to a gene: 4. Germline assignment: CDR1 LGHNA and CDR2 YNFKEQ. The CDR3 length is 15 residues. The CDR3 here is CASSQGGRVSYEQYF. CDR3 bases: TGTGCCAGCAGCCAAGGCGGGAGGGTTAGCTACGAGCAGTACTTC.

The gene calls are TRBV28 and TRBJ1-1; D call uncertain. Germline CDR1 is MDHEN and CDR2 is SYDVKM. The CDR3 loop spans 14 amino acids. The germline V and J ends were trimmed by 5 bases and 6 bases, with 16 bases remaining between them. The CDR3 coding sequence is TGTGCCAGCAGTCCCAGGACTAGGTGGGCTGAAGCTTTCTTT. Translating it yields CASSPRTRWAEAFF.

The chain links TRBV5-4 to TRBJ2-5; 9 nucleotides match TRBD2. The J call may be incorrect, as the DNA end agrees better with TRBJ2-1. The germline V gene encodes CDR1 SGHNT and CDR2 YYREEE (reference sequence). This CDR3 has 15 residues. The DNA for the CDR3 is TGTGCCAGCAGCTTTGAGGCTAGCGGGATGGATGAGCAGTTCTTC. It translates to CASSFEASGMDEQFF.

This clonotype was recorded a few times. The chain recombines TRBV29-1 with TRBJ1-3; D is uncertain. The CDR3 has 13 residues. Germline lookup yields CDR1 SQVTM and CDR2 ANQGSEA. With 7 bases removed from V and 0 bases from J, the gap between germline ends came to 10 bases. The DNA for the CDR3 is TGCAGCGAAGAAAGGCTCTCTGGAAACACCATATATTTT. It translates to CSEERLSGNTIYF.

This clonotype was seen a handful of times. The chain is built from TRBV29-1 and TRBJ2-1, with no clear D. This CDR3 is built from 12 residues. Between the trimmed V and J ends, which lost 0 bases and 8 bases, there was a span of 8 bases. Germline lookup yields CDR1 SQVTM and CDR2 ANQGSEA. The CDR3 DNA follows: TGCAGCGTTGAAGATGCCCCCGATGAGCAGTTCTTC. Protein: CSVEDAPDEQFF.

This clonotype was detected only a few times. The chain couples TRBV20-1 to TRBJ2-5; TRBD2 matches at 10 bases. CDR3 size: 15 residues. V shed 6 bases, J shed 0 bases, and the junction held 7 bases outside the gene matches. CDR1 is DFQATT, CDR2 SNEGSKA, per germline (reference sequence). The CDR3 reads CSAQRTSGYQETQYF. The DNA of the CDR3 is TGCAGTGCACAACGGACTAGCGGTTACCAAGAGACCCAGTACTTC.

This clonotype has just a few counts. J is TRBJ2-7 and V is TRBV28; possible D gene TRBD2, 5 bases. The germline CDR1 and CDR2 sequences are MDHEN and SYDVKM. This CDR3 comprises 14 residues. The V end was cut by 4 bases, the J end by 0 bases, with 10 bases between. In DNA form, the CDR3 reads TGTGCCAGCAGTTCGTCGGGATTCTCCTACGAGCAGTACTTC. Translation: CASSSSGFSYEQYF.

This chain links TRBV6-2 or TRBV6-3 with TRBJ2-7; 10 positions match TRBD2. CDR1 is MNHEY, CDR2 SVGEGT, per germline. The CDR3 extends over 16 amino acids. The J segment lost 0 bases and the V segment lost 6 bases, leaving 8 bases of the junction unmatched. CDR3 in amino acids: CASSRTSGALSYEQYF. The CDR3, as DNA: TGTGCCAGCAGCCGAACTAGCGGGGCCCTCTCCTACGAGCAGTACTTC.

The rearrangement uses TRBV12-3 or TRBV12-4 and TRBJ2-1; tentatively, D is TRBD2 (7 bases). The CDR3 is 14 residues long. Trimming shortened V by 3 bases and J by 7 bases, and 13 bases separated the two germline ends. The CDR3 reads CASSLGGARNEQFF. The CDR3 bases are TGTGCCAGCAGTTTGGGGGGGGCCAGGAATGAGCAGTTCTTC.

The V gene is TRBV28, the J gene TRBJ2-5; 9 bases are shared with TRBD2. The CDR3 has 12 amino acids. Germline lookup yields CDR1 MDHEN and CDR2 SYDVKM. Unmatched junction bases numbered 3, after V lost 7 bases and J lost 6 bases. CDR3 bases: TGTGCCAGCAAAGCGGGGGGAAAGACCCAGTACTTC. The encoded protein is CASKAGGKTQYF.

V and J are TRBV24-1 and TRBJ2-7; D is unresolved. Trimming shortened V by 9 bases and J by 0 bases, and 11 bases separated the two germline ends. Looked up from germline, CDR1 is KGHDR and CDR2 is SFDVKD. The CDR3 sequence is 13 residues long. In DNA, the CDR3 is TGTGCCACCGAGGACGGATTCTCCTACGAGCAGTACTTC. Translated, it gives CATEDGFSYEQYF.

The rearrangement joins TRBV27 to TRBJ1-1; D might be TRBD1 (5 bases). Trimming took off 2 bases at V and 8 bases at J, with 12 bases between the two ends. Germline V CDR1 and CDR2: MNHEY, SMNVEV (reference sequence). This CDR3 has 13 residues. The CDR3 DNA is TGTGCCAGCAGTTTACCCAGTGGGGGAGAAGCTTTCTTT. Translated, it gives CASSLPSGGEAFF.

The chain is built from TRBV7-2 and TRBJ2-3; TRBD2 aligns across 14 bases. Unmatched junction bases numbered 6, after V lost 5 bases and J lost 2 bases. This CDR3 is 17 amino acids long. Per the germline V gene, CDR1 is SGHTA and CDR2 is FQGNSA. Written as DNA, the CDR3 is TGTGCCAGCAGCCTCAGGACTAGCGGGGGGCTCACAGATACGCAGTATTTT. Translated, it gives CASSLRTSGGLTDTQYF.

The V gene is TRBV29-1, the J gene TRBJ2-4, with D perhaps TRBD1 (6 bases). The CDR3 length is 15 residues. CDR1 and CDR2 from the germline V gene are SQVTM and ANQGSEA. The ends were cut back, 3 bases at V and 0 bases at J, with 12 bases in the middle. CDR3 nucleotides: TGCAGCGTTGAGACAGGTAGACTAGCCAAAAACATTCAGTACTTC. Amino acid sequence: CSVETGRLAKNIQYF.

V usage is TRBV28 and J usage is TRBJ2-3; TRBD2 matches at 10 bases. This CDR3 is 16 amino acids long. Germline V gives CDR1 MDHEN, CDR2 SYDVKM. V was pared by 9 bases and J by 0 bases, with 9 bases of the junction left unmatched. The CDR3 is CASLAGTSASTDTQYF. CDR3 bases: TGTGCCAGTCTTGCCGGGACTAGCGCCAGCACAGATACGCAGTATTTT. The entire variable domain, with the rest obtained from reference TRBV28 and TRBJ2-3, is as follows: DVKVTQSSRYLVKRTGEKVFLECVQDMDHENMFWYRQDPGLGLRLIYFSYDVKMKEKGDIPEGYSVSREKKERFSLILESASTNQTSMYLCASLAGTSASTDTQYFGPGTRLTVL.

This clonotype was seen repeatedly, ten times or more. The chain recombines TRBV5-1 with TRBJ1-2; D might be TRBD1 (6 bases). Deletions cut 3 bases from V and 1 base from J, with 16 bases between. CDR3 length: 16 amino acids. Germline loops: CDR1 SGHRS, CDR2 YFSETQ. CDR3 bases: TGCGCCAGCAGCTGGAGAATCAGGGGTCTTAACTATGGCTACACCTTC. Amino acid sequence: CASSWRIRGLNYGYTF.